This TCR beta chain was captured in a study of naive and memory T cell subsets. Findings and limits, study-wide: In naive cells, over 95% of TCR sequences were seen only once.

The junction had 9 bases not matched to a gene; V was cut back by 4 bases and J by 5 bases. This CDR3 comprises 16 residues. Germline lookup yields CDR1 SGHNT and CDR2 YYREEE (reference sequence). An equimolar mix of two oligonucleotides served as the beta constant-region primer for TRBC1 and TRBC2. Each CDR3 protein gets one entry after TCRdb re-called the UMI-ligation and nested PCR reads with MiXCR. Found here are about 85,000 distinct CDR3 sequences, about 12% of them singletons; the top ten hold around 0.99%. This clonotype came up many times. Antigen unknown. Since a much larger clone is just one base distant, this may be a read error.

This TCR came from a human donor in good health. The sequencing input was central memory CD4+ T cells from blood. V is TRBV5-4 and J is TRBJ2-5, with TRBD2 matching over 12 bases. This CDR3 reads CASSPSLAGGGETQYF. DNA of the CDR3: TGTGCCAGCAGCCCCAGTCTAGCGGGAGGGGGGGAGACCCAGTACTTC.